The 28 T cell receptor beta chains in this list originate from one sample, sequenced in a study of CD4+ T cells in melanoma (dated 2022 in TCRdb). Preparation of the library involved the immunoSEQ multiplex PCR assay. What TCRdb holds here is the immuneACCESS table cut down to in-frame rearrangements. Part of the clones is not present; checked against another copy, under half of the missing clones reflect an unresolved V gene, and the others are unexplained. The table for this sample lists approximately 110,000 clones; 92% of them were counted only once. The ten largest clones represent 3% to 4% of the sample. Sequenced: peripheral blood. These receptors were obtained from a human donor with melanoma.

In nucleotides, the CDR3 is TGTGCCAGCGTCCGGGACAGGGGAAGCACCGGGGAGCTGTTTTTT. This translates into CASVRDRGSTGELFF. The rearrangement joins TRBV19 to TRBJ2-2, with 10 bases matching TRBD1. Germline assignment: CDR1 LNHDA and CDR2 SQIVND (reference sequence). V was clipped by 9 bases and J by 4 bases; unmatched bases: 8. The CDR3 spans 15 residues.

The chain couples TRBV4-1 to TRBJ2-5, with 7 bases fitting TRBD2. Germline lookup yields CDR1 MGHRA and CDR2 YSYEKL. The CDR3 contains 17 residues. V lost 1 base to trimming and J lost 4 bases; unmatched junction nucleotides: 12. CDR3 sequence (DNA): TGCGCCAGCAGCCAAGTAATGGGGGAGGGCGGGAGAGAGACCCAGTACTTC. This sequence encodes CASSQVMGEGGRETQYF.

The CDR3 spells CASSQDSWQPQHF. Here the CDR3 DNA reads TGTGCCAGCAGCCAAGATTCTTGGCAGCCCCAGCATTTT. J is TRBJ1-5 and V is TRBV4-2; D remains ambiguous. The V end was cut by 0 bases, the J end by 7 bases, with 7 bases between. The germline gives CDR1 LGHNA, CDR2 YNFKEQ. The CDR3 has 13 residues.

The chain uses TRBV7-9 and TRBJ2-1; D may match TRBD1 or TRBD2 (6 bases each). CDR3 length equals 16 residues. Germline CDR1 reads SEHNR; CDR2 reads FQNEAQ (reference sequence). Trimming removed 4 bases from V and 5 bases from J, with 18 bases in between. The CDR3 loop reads CASSSRAGGPNNEQFF. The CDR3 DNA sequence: TGTGCCAGCAGCTCGAGGGCTGGGGGGCCAAACAATGAGCAGTTCTTC.

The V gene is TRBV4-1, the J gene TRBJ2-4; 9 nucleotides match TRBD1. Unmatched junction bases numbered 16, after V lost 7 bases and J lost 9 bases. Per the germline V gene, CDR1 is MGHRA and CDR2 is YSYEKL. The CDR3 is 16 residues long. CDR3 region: CASIYETGGSKGIQYF. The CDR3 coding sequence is TGCGCCAGCATATACGAAACAGGGGGCTCTAAGGGCATTCAGTACTTC.

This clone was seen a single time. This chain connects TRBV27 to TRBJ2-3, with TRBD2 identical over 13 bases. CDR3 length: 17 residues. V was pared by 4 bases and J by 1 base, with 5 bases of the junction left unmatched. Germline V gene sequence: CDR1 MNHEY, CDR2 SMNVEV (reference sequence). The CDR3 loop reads CASSSPGLAGGTDTQYF. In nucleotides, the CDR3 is TGTGCCAGCAGTTCCCCCGGACTAGCGGGAGGCACAGATACGCAGTATTTT.

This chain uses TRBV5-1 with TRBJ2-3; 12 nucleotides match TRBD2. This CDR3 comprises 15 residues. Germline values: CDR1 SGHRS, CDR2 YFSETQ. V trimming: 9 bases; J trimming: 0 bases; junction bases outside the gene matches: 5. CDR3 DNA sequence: TGCGCCACCTCTAGCGGGGGGGCTAGCACAGATACGCAGTATTTT. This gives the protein CATSSGGASTDTQYF.

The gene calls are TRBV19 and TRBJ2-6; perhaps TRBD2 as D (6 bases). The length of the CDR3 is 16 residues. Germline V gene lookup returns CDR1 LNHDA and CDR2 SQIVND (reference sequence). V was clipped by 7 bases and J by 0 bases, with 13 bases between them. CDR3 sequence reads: CASIRTTHSGANVLTF. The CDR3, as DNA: TGTGCCAGTATAAGGACTACCCACTCTGGGGCCAACGTCCTGACTTTC. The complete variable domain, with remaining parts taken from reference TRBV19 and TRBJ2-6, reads DGGITQSPKYLFRKEGQNVTLSCEQNLNHDAMYWYRQDPGQGLRLIYYSQIVNDFQKGDIAEGYSVSREKKESFPLTVTSAQKNPTAFYLCASIRTTHSGANVLTFGAGSRLTVL.

CDR3 region: CTSSQGPRGPLSTDTQYF. The CDR3 DNA follows: TGCACCAGCAGCCAGGGTCCTCGGGGGCCTCTCAGCACAGATACGCAGTATTTT. The rearrangement links TRBV1 to TRBJ2-3. TRBV1 is labeled a pseudogene. The CDR3 totals 18 residues.

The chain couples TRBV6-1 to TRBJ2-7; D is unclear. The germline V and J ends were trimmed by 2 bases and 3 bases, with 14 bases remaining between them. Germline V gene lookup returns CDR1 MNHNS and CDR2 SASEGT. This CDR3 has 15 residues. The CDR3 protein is CASSEWADSSYEQYF. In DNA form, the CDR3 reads TGTGCCAGCAGTGAATGGGCCGACTCCAGCTACGAGCAGTACTTC.

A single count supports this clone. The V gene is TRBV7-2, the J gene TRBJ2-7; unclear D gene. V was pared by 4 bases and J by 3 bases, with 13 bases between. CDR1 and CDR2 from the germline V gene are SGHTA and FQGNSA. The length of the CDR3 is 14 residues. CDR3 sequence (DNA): TGTGCCAGCAGCTCACGCAGTCAGCTCTACGAGCAGTACTTC. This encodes CASSSRSQLYEQYF.

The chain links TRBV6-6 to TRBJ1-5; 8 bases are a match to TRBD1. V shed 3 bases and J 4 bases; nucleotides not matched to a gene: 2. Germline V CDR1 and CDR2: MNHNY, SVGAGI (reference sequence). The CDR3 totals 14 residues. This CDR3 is CASSYTGGNQPQHF. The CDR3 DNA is TGTGCCAGCAGTTATACAGGGGGAAATCAGCCCCAGCATTTT.

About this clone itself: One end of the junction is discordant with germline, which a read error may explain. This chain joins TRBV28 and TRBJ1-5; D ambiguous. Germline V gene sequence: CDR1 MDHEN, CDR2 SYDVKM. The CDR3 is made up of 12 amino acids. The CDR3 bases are TGTGTCAGCAACAGAATAAATCAGCCCCAGCATTTT. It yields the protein CVSNRINQPQHF.

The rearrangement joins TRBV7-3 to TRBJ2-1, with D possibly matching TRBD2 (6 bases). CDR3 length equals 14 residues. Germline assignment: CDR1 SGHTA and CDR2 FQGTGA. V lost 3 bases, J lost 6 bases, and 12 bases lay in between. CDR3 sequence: CASSFGTGGNEQFF. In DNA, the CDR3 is TGTGCCAGCAGCTTCGGTACCGGGGGCAATGAGCAGTTCTTC.

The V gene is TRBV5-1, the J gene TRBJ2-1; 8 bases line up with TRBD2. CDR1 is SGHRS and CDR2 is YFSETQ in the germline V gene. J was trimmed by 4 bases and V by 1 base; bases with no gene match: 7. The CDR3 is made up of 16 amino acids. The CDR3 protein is CASSLTLGTRYNEQFF. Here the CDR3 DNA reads TGCGCCAGCAGCTTGACCCTCGGGACTAGGTACAATGAGCAGTTCTTC.

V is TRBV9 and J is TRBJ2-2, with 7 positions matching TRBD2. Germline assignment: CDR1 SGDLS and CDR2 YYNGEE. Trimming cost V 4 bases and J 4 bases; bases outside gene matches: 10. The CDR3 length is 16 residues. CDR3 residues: CASSTGPGGGTGELFF. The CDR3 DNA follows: TGTGCCAGCAGCACGGGTCCGGGAGGTGGCACCGGGGAGCTGTTTTTT.

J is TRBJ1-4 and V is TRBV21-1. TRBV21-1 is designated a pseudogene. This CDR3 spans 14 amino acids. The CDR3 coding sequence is TGTGCCAGCACCCGTGGGGAGGGAGATGAAAAACTGTTTTTT. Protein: CASTRGEGDEKLFF.

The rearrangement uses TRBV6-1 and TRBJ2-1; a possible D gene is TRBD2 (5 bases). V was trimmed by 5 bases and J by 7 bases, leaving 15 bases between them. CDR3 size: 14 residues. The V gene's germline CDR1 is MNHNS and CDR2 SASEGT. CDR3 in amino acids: CASSFSSPGNEQFF. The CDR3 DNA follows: TGTGCCAGCAGTTTCAGCTCACCGGGAAATGAGCAGTTCTTC.

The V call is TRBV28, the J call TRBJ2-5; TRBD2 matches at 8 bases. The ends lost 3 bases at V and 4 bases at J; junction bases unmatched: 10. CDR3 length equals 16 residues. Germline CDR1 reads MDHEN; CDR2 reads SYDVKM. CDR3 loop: CASSFNPAGEGETQYF. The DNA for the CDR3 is TGTGCCAGCAGTTTTAACCCAGCGGGAGAAGGAGAGACCCAGTACTTC.

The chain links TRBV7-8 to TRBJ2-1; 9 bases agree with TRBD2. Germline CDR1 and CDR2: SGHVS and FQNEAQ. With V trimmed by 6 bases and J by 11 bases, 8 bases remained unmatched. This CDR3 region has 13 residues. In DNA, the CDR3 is TGTGCCAGCAGTGAAATTAGCGGGGGTAAGCAGTTCTTC. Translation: CASSEISGGKQFF.

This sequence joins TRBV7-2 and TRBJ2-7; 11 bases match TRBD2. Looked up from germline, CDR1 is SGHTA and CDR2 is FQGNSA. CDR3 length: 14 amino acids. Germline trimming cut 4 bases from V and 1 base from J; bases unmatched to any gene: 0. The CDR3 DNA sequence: TGTGCCAGCAGCTCTAGCGGGGGGTCCTACGAGCAGTACTTC. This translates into CASSSSGGSYEQYF. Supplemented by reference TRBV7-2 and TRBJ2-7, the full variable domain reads GAGVSQSPSNKVTEKGKDVELRCDPISGHTALYWYRQSLGQGLEFLIYFQGNSAPDKSGLPSDRFSAERTGGSVSTLTIQRTQQEDSAVYLCASSSSGGSYEQYFGPGTRLTVT.

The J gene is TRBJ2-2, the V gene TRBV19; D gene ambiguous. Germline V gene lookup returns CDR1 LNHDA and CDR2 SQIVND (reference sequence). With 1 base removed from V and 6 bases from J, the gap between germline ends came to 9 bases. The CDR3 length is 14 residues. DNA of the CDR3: TGTGCCAGTAGTATAGCAGGAGCTCCCGGGGAGCTGTTTTTT. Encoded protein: CASSIAGAPGELFF. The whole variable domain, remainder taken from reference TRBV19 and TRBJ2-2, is DGGITQSPKYLFRKEGQNVTLSCEQNLNHDAMYWYRQDPGQGLRLIYYSQIVNDFQKGDIAEGYSVSREKKESFPLTVTSAQKNPTAFYLCASSIAGAPGELFFGEGSRLTVL.

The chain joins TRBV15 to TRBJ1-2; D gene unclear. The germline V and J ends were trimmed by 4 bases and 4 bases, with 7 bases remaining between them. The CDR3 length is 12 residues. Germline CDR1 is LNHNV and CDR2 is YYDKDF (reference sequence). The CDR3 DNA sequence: TGTGCCACCAGCATCTCCTTCTATGGCTACACCTTC. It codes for CATSISFYGYTF.

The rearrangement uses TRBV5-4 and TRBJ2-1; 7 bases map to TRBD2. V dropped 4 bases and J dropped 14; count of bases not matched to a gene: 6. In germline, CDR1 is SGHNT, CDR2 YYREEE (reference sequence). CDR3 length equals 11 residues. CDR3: CASSLGGTEFF. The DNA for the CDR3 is TGTGCCAGCAGCCTGGGGGGGACCGAGTTCTTC.

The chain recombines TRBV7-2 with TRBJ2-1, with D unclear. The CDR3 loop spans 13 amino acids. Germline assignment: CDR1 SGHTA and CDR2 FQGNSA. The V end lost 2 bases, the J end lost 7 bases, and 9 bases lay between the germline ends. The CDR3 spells CASSLYRQNEQFF. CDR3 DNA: TGTGCCAGCAGCTTATATAGGCAGAATGAGCAGTTCTTC.

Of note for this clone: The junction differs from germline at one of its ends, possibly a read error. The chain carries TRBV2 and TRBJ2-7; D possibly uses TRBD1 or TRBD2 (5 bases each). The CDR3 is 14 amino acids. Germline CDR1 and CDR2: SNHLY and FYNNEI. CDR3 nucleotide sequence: TGTGCCAGCAGAGAAGACAGTTCGGGGAACGAGCAGTACTTC. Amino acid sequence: CASREDSSGNEQYF.

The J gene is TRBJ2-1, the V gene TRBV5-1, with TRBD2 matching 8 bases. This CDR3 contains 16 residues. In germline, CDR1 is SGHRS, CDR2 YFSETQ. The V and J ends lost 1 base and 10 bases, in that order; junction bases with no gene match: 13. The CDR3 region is CASSLTGGAGVLEQFF. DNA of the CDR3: TGCGCCAGCAGCTTGACCGGGGGAGCGGGAGTATTAGAGCAGTTCTTC.

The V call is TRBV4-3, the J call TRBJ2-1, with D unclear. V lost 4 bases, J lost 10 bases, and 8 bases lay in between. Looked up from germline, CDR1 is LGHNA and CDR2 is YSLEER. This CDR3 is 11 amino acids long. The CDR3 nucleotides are TGCGCCAGCAGCCTCCGACTCGAGCAGTTCTTC. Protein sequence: CASSLRLEQFF.